This T cell receptor (beta chain) derives from a study of blood T cells in healthy people across ages (dated by TCRdb to the mid-2010s). Looking at the study overall: In model experiments, roughly one uniquely barcoded TCR beta cDNA molecule per two T cells was captured by template switching. Donors of different ages were randomly distributed across sequencing lanes to avoid experimental bias. Donors were grouped into four age groups: young (average roughly 17 years), middle-aged (39), aged (approximately 67) and long-lived (less than 85). For two donors (one aged 18 to 30 and one aged 80 or older), the study analyzed two additional independent replicas of 1 million unique cDNA reads from the same blood draw. Using deep sequencing normalized with unique cDNA molecular identifiers, the study measured how TCR beta repertoire diversity changes with age.

Systemically healthy Caucasian individuals from Russia, 39 in total and aged about 6 to 100 years, were included as donors. About 10 milliliters of peripheral blood were collected from each donor into EDTA-treated Vacutainer tubes. Ficoll-Paque density-gradient centrifugation was used to isolate PBMCs, with at least 6 million per sample. Trizol reagent was used to extract total RNA from the PBMCs, yielding at least 5 micrograms per sample. For every donor, flow cytometry on a PBMC aliquot measured the percentage of naive CD45RAhigh/CD27high T cells. As encoded in the germline V gene (reference sequence), CDR1 is LNHDA while CDR2 is SQIVND. From the cysteine up to the phenylalanine, the CDR3 has a length of 15 residues. The only DNA kept is the CDR3, 45 bases in frame from the first base. From V the trimming removes 7 bases and from J it removes 0 bases, while the gene matches leave 5 bases of the junction unaccounted for.

Beyond this particular receptor, the publication reports: Since profiling was done on bulk unsorted PBMCs, naive and antigen-experienced compartments could not be conclusively compared. Estimates of total diversity from one million sequenced T cells were regarded as lower bounds and underestimates. Because the CMV infection status of the donors was unknown, age-related changes in expanded clonotypes may potentially have been confounded. Observed TCR beta diversity per million T cells fell roughly linearly with age, and a significant reduction was already apparent by age around 40. There was a strong correlation between observed TCR beta diversity and the percentage of naive T cells measured by flow cytometry. The long-lived group showed more naive CD4+ T cells, fewer expanded clones and increased TCR diversity than the aged group, suggesting age selection.

Library preparation used 5' RACE. Sequenced using an Illumina HiSeq 2500. A second about 7 to 11 cycle PCR used a sample-barcoded 5' primer and a J-beta primer mix. A template-switch 5' adaptor carrying 12 random nucleotides introduced a unique molecular identifier onto each TCR beta cDNA molecule. At least 3 million CDR3-containing paired-end reads were obtained from each sample. First-strand cDNA synthesis was performed from all RNA using the Mint cDNA synthesis kit, with priming by a TRBC-specific oligonucleotide. All cDNA was treated with uracil-DNA glycosylase and then went through a first 18-cycle PCR with the universal primers M1SS and BC2_uni_R. As for how the authors treated the data: For normalization, 1 million high-quality reads were randomly selected from each sample, with every read carrying a distinct molecular identifier. Reads with shared molecular identifiers were discarded instead of being binned into consensus sequences. MiTCR, with a Q25 quality threshold and the strictest error-elimination algorithm, was used for CDR3 identification, clonotype clustering and error correction. A nonparametric unseen species model using Euler transformation provided a lower-bound estimate of total TCR beta diversity. TCRdb itself trimmed the public reads at Q25 with fastp, ran MiXCR and retained productive beta chains. For every CDR3 protein sequence, its rows merge into one entry that carries the most common genes and DNA. TCRdb, rather than the study authors, made the V and J calls. The table for this sample lists about 1.8 million distinct CDR3 sequences; around 48% of them were counted only once. 2.1% of the sample is taken by the ten largest.

This clonotype came up a few times. It has no known antigen specificity. No base-level quality is on record; no much larger clone is a single base apart. This clonotype was sampled from a woman aged 40 to 50 in good health. What was sequenced was blood. The V and J genes are TRBV19 and TRBJ2-5; 10 central bases correspond to TRBD2. The encoded CDR3 is CASTRTSGNQETQYF. The base sequence is TGTGCCAGTACCCGGACTAGCGGTAACCAAGAGACCCAGTACTTC. Where the CDR3 stops, the reference TRBV19 and TRBJ2-5 genes take over; the full variable domain is DGGITQSPKYLFRKEGQNVTLSCEQNLNHDAMYWYRQDPGQGLRLIYYSQIVNDFQKGDIAEGYSVSREKKESFPLTVTSAQKNPTAFYLCASTRTSGNQETQYFGPGTRLLVL.